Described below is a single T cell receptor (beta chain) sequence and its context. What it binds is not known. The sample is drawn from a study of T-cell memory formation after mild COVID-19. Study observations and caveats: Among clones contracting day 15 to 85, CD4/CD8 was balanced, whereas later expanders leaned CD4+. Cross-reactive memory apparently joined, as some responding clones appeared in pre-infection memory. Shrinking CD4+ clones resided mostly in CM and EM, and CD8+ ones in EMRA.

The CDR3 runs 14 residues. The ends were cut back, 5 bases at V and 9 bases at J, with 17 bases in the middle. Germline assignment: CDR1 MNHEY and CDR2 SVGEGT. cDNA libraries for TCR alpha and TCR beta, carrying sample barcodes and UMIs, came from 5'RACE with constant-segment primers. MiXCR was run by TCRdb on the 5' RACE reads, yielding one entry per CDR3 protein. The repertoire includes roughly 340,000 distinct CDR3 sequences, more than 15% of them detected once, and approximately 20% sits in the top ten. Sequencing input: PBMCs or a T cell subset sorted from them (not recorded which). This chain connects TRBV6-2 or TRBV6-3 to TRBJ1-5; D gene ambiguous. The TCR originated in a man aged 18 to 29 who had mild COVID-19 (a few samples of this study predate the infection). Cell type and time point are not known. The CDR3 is CASSPLQSRGPQHF. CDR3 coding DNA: TGTGCCAGCAGTCCTCTACAGAGTCGGGGGCCCCAGCATTTT.